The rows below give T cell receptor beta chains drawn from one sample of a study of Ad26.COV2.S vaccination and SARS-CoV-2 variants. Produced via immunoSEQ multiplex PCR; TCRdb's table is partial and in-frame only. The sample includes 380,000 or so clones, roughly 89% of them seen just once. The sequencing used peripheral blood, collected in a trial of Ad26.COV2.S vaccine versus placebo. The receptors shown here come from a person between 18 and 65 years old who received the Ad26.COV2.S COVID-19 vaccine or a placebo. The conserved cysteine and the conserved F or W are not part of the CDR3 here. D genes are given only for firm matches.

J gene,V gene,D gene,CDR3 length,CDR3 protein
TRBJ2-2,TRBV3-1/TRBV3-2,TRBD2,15,ASSGGLAGGEAGELF
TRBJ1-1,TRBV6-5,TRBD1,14,ASSYGRQGWNTEAF
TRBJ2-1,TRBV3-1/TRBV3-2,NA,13,ASSQEGPSNDQQF
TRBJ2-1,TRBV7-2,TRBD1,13,ASSPGQDTYNEQF
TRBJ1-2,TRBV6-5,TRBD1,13,ASTRTGELNYGYT
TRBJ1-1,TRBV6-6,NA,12,ASSYSGRDGQAF
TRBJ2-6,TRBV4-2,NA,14,ASSQVSGSGANVLT
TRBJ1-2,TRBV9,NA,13,ASSVGPGQNYGYT
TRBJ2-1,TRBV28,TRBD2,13,ASPPQAGGPNEQF
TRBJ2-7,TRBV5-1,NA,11,ASSERSVYEQY